Below, one TCR beta chain is given with its context. This entry belongs to a study of cytomegalovirus exposure and HLA in healthy donors. Overall study: Across 350 to 500 genotyped donors, more than 75% landed in the Caucasian-associated ancestry cluster.

PCR employed 60 Vbeta and 13 Jbeta primers. Clones were read by immunoSEQ multiplex PCR, and TCRdb kept only the in-frame ones, dropping some. The data hold some 130,000 clones, with around 80% observed a single time. CDR3 length equals 14 residues. Per the germline V gene, CDR1 is LNHDA and CDR2 is SQIVND (reference sequence). V was pared by 8 bases and J by 0 bases, with 11 bases between. The V and J genes are TRBV19 and TRBJ2-1; D gene uncertain. The clonotype comes from a human donor in good health. Material for sequencing was PBMCs. CDR3 amino acids: CASGHQGSYNEQFF. For the CDR3, the DNA is TGTGCCAGTGGGCATCAAGGCTCCTACAATGAGCAGTTCTTC.